This entry describes one TCR beta chain. Its antigen remains unknown. The sample is drawn from a study of cytomegalovirus exposure and HLA in healthy donors. For the study at large: From about 180 million T cells, an earlier analysis saw 120 million or so unique TCR beta sequences. General study results and limits: Overall, around 160 TCR beta chains were annotated as cytomegalovirus-associated.

Germline V gene sequence: CDR1 SGHNT, CDR2 YENEEA. This CDR3 is 15 amino acids long. V dropped 5 bases and J dropped 6 bases, with 19 bases sitting between them. PCR used 60 Vbeta primers and 13 Jbeta primers. The method was immunoSEQ multiplex PCR; TCRdb's version includes in-frame clones alone and lacks a portion of them. The sample yields about 110,000 clones, 75% to 85% seen once. The sequencing input was PBMCs. This rearrangement joins TRBV11-3 to TRBJ1-2; TRBD1 might be the D (5 bases). This TCR derives from a woman younger than 35 in good health and CMV-seropositive. CDR3 bases: TGTGCCAGCAGCCTACGAGGGACTCGGACGGATGGCTACACCTTC. This sequence encodes CASSLRGTRTDGYTF.